This paragraph reports one T cell receptor beta chain. Its matching antigen is unknown. The sample comes from a study of OX40 agonist ivuxolimab in advanced cancers. Across the whole study: Three patients had partial responses: one hepatocellular carcinoma, two cutaneous melanoma. Broader study findings: No determination was made of the antigen specificity of the expanded peripheral T cells.

Clones were sequenced by immunoSEQ multiplex PCR, and TCRdb holds only the in-frame ones, with some missing. This repertoire shows 74,000 or so clones, roughly 88% found once; its top ten account for 1.5% to 2%. The CDR3 extends over 18 amino acids. The starting material was CD4+ or CD8+ T cells sorted from blood, obtained in a trial of the OX40 agonist ivuxolimab. The chain joins TRBV21-1 to TRBJ1-5; the table's D gene call, TRBD1, was not cross checked with the DNA. TRBV21-1 is a pseudogene. The receptor's source is an adult with an advanced solid tumor such as melanoma, head and neck, liver or kidney cancer. The CDR3 DNA reads TGTGCCAGCAGCAAATTTATCCACCTCACAGGGGGTTGTCAGCCCCAGCATTTT. Protein: CASSKFIHLTGGCQPQHF.